This section outlines one T cell receptor beta chain sequence together with its context. Its antigen is not yet known. The record has no base qualities; no much larger clone is one base away. The sample belongs to a study of T cell clones after liver transplantation (dated by TCRdb to between 2017 and 2020). Regarding the study in general: The samples were obtained from ITN030ST, a randomized trial that attempted immunosuppression withdrawal within 2 years after liver transplantation. Tolerance was defined as complete immunosuppression withdrawal for at least one year with no rise in liver enzymes beyond twice the upper limit of normal. As an antigen-independent comparator for the donor-reactive sequences, third party-reactive TCRbeta sequences from pre-transplant MLRs were identified as well. The studied cohort comprised 8 liver transplant recipients, 3 classified as tolerant and 5 as non-tolerant. Of the eight recipients, a few were HCV-positive, while the remaining recipients had been transplanted for non-autoimmune, non-viral indications. Donor-reactive T cell clones were identified using TCRbeta sequencing after a pre-transplant mixed lymphocyte reaction and were then followed in post-transplant blood. No induction therapy was given to the subjects, and standard immunosuppression was administered until randomization at 12-24 months post-transplant. Blood samples were collected pre-transplant, pre-randomization before withdrawal, and post-randomization after either full withdrawal or failed withdrawal.

The CDR3 measures 16 amino acids from cysteine to phenylalanine. Of all the DNA, just the CDR3 is kept, 48 bases in frame from base 1. A distance of 18 bases separates the germline ends of V and J, which lose 6 bases and 0 bases respectively. CDR1 is given as MDHEN and CDR2 as SYDVKM, both from the germline V gene. Using immunoSEQ, frozen genomic DNA was subjected to high-throughput TCRbeta CDR3 sequencing, a process that included PCR amplification, mapping, bias correction and internal controls. Under the source paper's analysis protocol: Only productive rearrangements were retained, with each unique TCRbeta sequence defined by its CDR3 nucleotide sequence together with its V and J gene. Donor-reactive sequences required at least 5-fold expansion in CFSE-low cells versus unstimulated pre-transplant cells and at least 0.01% frequency. Minimum frequency thresholds were set for each subject based on the unstimulated sample with the lowest template count, ensuring at least 90% detection power. Jensen-Shannon divergence between the top 1000 TCRbeta sequences post-transplant and pre-transplant was used to measure repertoire turnover. Two-sided Fisher's exact tests were used to test for changes in the detection of donor-reactive sequences. TCRdb obtained this table from immuneACCESS and retained in-frame rearrangements with V and J assigned. These tables miss some clones; where compared with another copy, unresolved V genes account for less than half of the shortfall, and the remainder is unexplained. That table furnishes V, J and clone size, whereas the DNA furnished D and trimming. Counted in this sample were about 33,000 clones; about 94% of them appeared once. The top ten clonotypes cover more than 25% of the sample.

Thawed unstimulated PBMCs were stained for CD3, CD4 and CD8 and FACS-sorted into CD3+CD4+ and CD3+CD8+ populations. Randomization to immunosuppression withdrawal applied to every one of the 8 studied subjects. The Qiagen DNeasy Blood and Tissue Kit was used for genomic DNA isolation. Points the paper makes about the study in general: The decline in donor-reactive sequences exceeded the decline in third party-reactive sequences, suggesting partial antigen-specific deletion that was unrelated to withdrawal success. When repertoire turnover was accounted for, significantly reduced detection of donor-reactive sequences was found in 7 of 8 subjects for CD4 and in 8 of 8 subjects for CD8. A significant post-transplant decrease in circulating donor-reactive CD4 TCRbeta sequences was observed in 5 of 8 subjects, irrespective of tolerance or HCV status. The conclusions were considered preliminary, being limited by small, heterogeneous patient numbers and non-standardized post-transplant time points. Without allograft tissue specimens, donor-reactive T cells may have migrated into the graft rather than being deleted. In a couple of subjects, low numbers of available donor cells limited the measurable donor-reactive repertoire.

Sequencing was performed on CD8+ T cells from blood, taken 12 months after liver transplant. The source of this sequence is a human patient who received a liver transplant. Donor T cells from the graft may be present among the T cells after a transplant. The chain employs TRBV28 and TRBJ2-7, with the D gene not clear enough to name. The DNA is as follows: TGTGCCAGCAGCCAGACGGAGTTCCCGGGCTCCTACGAGCAGTACTTC. The encoded protein is CASSQTEFPGSYEQYF. The CDR3, completed at both ends by the reference TRBV28 and TRBJ2-7 genes, gives the full variable domain DVKVTQSSRYLVKRTGEKVFLECVQDMDHENMFWYRQDPGLGLRLIYFSYDVKMKEKGDIPEGYSVSREKKERFSLILESASTNQTSMYLCASSQTEFPGSYEQYFGPGTRLTVT.